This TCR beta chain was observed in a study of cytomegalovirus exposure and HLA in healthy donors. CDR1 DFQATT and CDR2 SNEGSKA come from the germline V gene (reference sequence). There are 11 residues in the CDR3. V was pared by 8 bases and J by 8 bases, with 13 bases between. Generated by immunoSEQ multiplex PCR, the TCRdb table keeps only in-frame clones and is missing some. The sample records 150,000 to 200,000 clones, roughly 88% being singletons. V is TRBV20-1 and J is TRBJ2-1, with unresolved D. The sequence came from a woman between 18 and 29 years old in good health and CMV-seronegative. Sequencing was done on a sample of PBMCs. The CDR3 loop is CSTSQADEQFF. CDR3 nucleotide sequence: TGCAGTACTTCCCAGGCCGATGAGCAGTTCTTC.